What follows are 20 T cell receptor beta chains derived from one specimen sequenced in a study of cytomegalovirus exposure and HLA in healthy donors. Amplification used 60 Vbeta primers and 13 Jbeta primers. Clones were sequenced by immunoSEQ multiplex PCR, and TCRdb holds only the in-frame ones, with some missing. The sample holds 150,000 or so clones; 65% to 70% are singletons and the top ten take 8.5% to 12%. Sequenced input: PBMCs. These receptors originate from a man aged 25-45 years in good health and CMV-seropositive.

V is TRBV28 and J is TRBJ2-1; TRBD1 aligns across 8 bases. V trimming: 6 bases; J trimming: 4 bases; junction bases outside the gene matches: 5. This CDR3 has 14 amino acids. Germline lookup yields CDR1 MDHEN and CDR2 SYDVKM. DNA for the CDR3: TGTGCCAGCAGCCCAGACAGGGGTTACAATGAGCAGTTCTTC. It codes for CASSPDRGYNEQFF.

Comment on this clone: At one boundary the junction diverges from the germline segment, which might be a read error. This chain connects TRBV2 to TRBJ2-7; 9 bases are shared with TRBD1. The germline V gene encodes CDR1 SNHLY and CDR2 FYNNEI. The CDR3 has 12 amino acids. This CDR3 is CASMGGRDRAAF. CDR3 DNA sequence: TGTGCCAGCATGGGGGGGCGGGACAGGGCGGCTTTC.

The chain uses TRBV7-9 and TRBJ1-2; 8 bases align to TRBD1. The CDR3 covers 17 residues. Per germline, CDR1 SEHNR and CDR2 FQNEAQ (reference sequence). V was pared by 5 bases and J by 5 bases, with 16 bases of the junction left unmatched. The CDR3 coding sequence is TGTGCCAGCAGCCCCTCCCTTGGACAGGGAATGAGGTATGGCTACACCTTC. It codes for CASSPSLGQGMRYGYTF.

In DNA form, the CDR3 reads TGCGCCAGCAGCCTGGCCCCTGACGGACAGGCTGAAGCTTTCTTT. This translates into CASSLAPDGQAEAFF. This rearrangement joins TRBV5-1 to TRBJ1-1, with TRBD1 matching over 7 bases. Germline values: CDR1 SGHRS, CDR2 YFSETQ. The CDR3 has 15 residues. V shed 4 bases, J shed 6 bases, and the junction held 12 bases outside the gene matches.

The CDR3 DNA sequence: TGTGCCAGCAGCTCCACCCAGGGTTTTCAAGAGACCCAGTACTTC. It translates to CASSSTQGFQETQYF. The chain is built from TRBV7-9 and TRBJ2-5, with a weak D call TRBD1 (5 bases). The CDR3 length is 15 residues. CDR1 and CDR2 (germline): SEHNR, FQNEAQ (reference sequence). Between the trimmed V and J ends, which lost 4 bases and 2 bases, there was a span of 14 bases.

The gene calls are TRBV11-2 and TRBJ2-6; D remains ambiguous. Trimming removed 7 bases from V and 0 bases from J, with 7 bases in between. The CDR3 totals 14 residues. Per germline, CDR1 SGHAT and CDR2 FQNNGV. In DNA, the CDR3 is TGTGCCAGCACCCCGGGCTCTGGGGCCAACGTCCTGACTTTC. Translated, it gives CASTPGSGANVLTF.

This chain uses TRBV4-1 with TRBJ2-5, with 10 bases that match TRBD2. With the DNA end fitting TRBJ2-7 better, the J assignment may be wrong. Germline V CDR1 and CDR2: MGHRA, YSYEKL. CDR3 length: 15 amino acids. The CDR3 loop is CASSPQREGRYEQYF. The CDR3 bases are TGCGCCAGCAGCCCCCAGCGGGAGGGCCGGTACGAGCAGTACTTC.

This chain uses TRBV5-4 with TRBJ2-1; the D gene is possibly TRBD1 (5 bases). This CDR3 contains 16 residues. Germline V gene data show CDR1 as SGHNT and CDR2 as YYREEE (reference sequence). Trimming left V 3 bases short and J 0 bases short, with 13 bases between. CDR3 in amino acids: CASSSLQASSYNEQFF. CDR3 sequence (DNA): TGTGCCAGCAGCTCTTTACAGGCGAGCTCCTACAATGAGCAGTTCTTC.

J is TRBJ2-1 and V is TRBV28; 14 bases line up with TRBD2. Per germline, CDR1 MDHEN and CDR2 SYDVKM. The CDR3 covers 17 residues. V trimming: 5 bases; J trimming: 1 base; junction bases outside the gene matches: 4. In nucleotides, the CDR3 is TGTGCCAGCAGTATACGGACTAGCGGGAGGTCCTACAATGAGCAGTTCTTC. Translated, it gives CASSIRTSGRSYNEQFF.

The chain links TRBV6-5 to TRBJ2-7; 8 bases are a match to TRBD2. After removal of 4 bases from V and 2 bases from J, the junction contained 4 bases not matched to a gene. CDR3 length equals 14 residues. Germline V gives CDR1 MNHEY, CDR2 SVGAGI. The CDR3 loop is CASSLGREAYEQYF. The CDR3 DNA sequence: TGTGCCAGCAGTTTAGGGCGGGAGGCCTACGAGCAGTACTTC.

Concerning this clone itself: This specimen includes other DNA sequences encoding the same CDR3. The chain links TRBV27 to TRBJ2-1; TRBD2 is a possible D gene (6 bases). V was clipped by 0 bases and J by 4 bases, with 7 bases between them. Germline V gene sequence: CDR1 MNHEY, CDR2 SMNVEV (reference sequence). This CDR3 spans 14 amino acids. In DNA, the CDR3 is TGTGCCAGCAGTTTATCGGGGGGATACAATGAGCAGTTCTTC. Protein sequence: CASSLSGGYNEQFF.

The rearrangement links TRBV6-5 to TRBJ1-3; D is perhaps TRBD1 (5 bases). CDR1 and CDR2 from the germline V gene are MNHEY and SVGAGI. The CDR3 has 15 residues. The germline V and J ends were trimmed by 4 bases and 0 bases, with 10 bases remaining between them. The CDR3 sequence is CASSSTGASGNTIYF. The CDR3 DNA follows: TGTGCCAGCAGTTCTACAGGAGCCTCTGGAAACACCATATATTTT.

This sequence joins TRBV27 and TRBJ2-3; D uncertain. CDR1 is MNHEY, CDR2 SMNVEV, per germline (reference sequence). Trimming pared 7 bases from V and 2 bases from J, leaving 4 bases between. The CDR3 has 11 amino acids. The CDR3 sequence is CASTNTDTQYF. The CDR3 region has the DNA TGTGCCAGCACCAACACAGATACGCAGTATTTT.

The chain carries TRBV1 and TRBJ2-1; TRBD1 reflects the table's D call only, with no check against the DNA. TRBV1 is a recognized pseudogene. This CDR3 comprises 11 residues. This chain's CDR3 is CTSSPGQGEFF. Written as DNA, the CDR3 is TGCACCAGCAGCCCAGGACAGGGGGAGTTCTTC.

This clone was counted only a few times. CDR3 residues: CASSSYRGHTEAFF. The DNA for the CDR3 is TGTGCCAGCAGCTCTTACAGGGGGCACACTGAAGCTTTCTTT. V usage is TRBV5-5 and J usage is TRBJ1-1; 9 bases agree with TRBD1. The CDR3 extends over 14 amino acids. From germline, CDR1 is SGHKS and CDR2 YYEKEE (reference sequence). Unmatched junction bases numbered 3, after V lost 3 bases and J lost 3 bases.

The rearrangement links TRBV30 to TRBJ2-2; D possibly corresponds to TRBD2 (5 bases). This CDR3 contains 13 residues. V was shortened by 2 bases and J by 6 bases, with 10 bases between the two germline ends. Germline V lookup: CDR1 GTSNPN, CDR2 SVGIG (reference sequence). The CDR3 loop is CAWSKTGAGELFF. The CDR3 DNA reads as TGTGCCTGGAGTAAGACCGGGGCCGGGGAGCTGTTTTTT. Using reference TRBV30 and TRBJ2-2 for the parts outside the CDR3, the full variable domain is SQTIHQWPATLVQPVGSPLSLECTVEGTSNPNLYWYRQAAGRGLQLLFYSVGIGQISSEVPQNLSASRPQDRQFILSSKKLLLSDSGFYLCAWSKTGAGELFFGEGSRLTVL.

This clone was seen only once. The chain is built from TRBV27 and TRBJ2-7, with 8 bases lining up with TRBD1. J lost 2 bases, V lost 5 bases, and 5 bases had no gene match. Germline V gene sequence: CDR1 MNHEY, CDR2 SMNVEV (reference sequence). The CDR3 is made up of 14 amino acids. CDR3 nucleotide sequence: TGTGCCAGCAGTCTTGGGGACAGGACCTACGAGCAGTACTTC. Translated: CASSLGDRTYEQYF.

The chain has TRBV2 and TRBJ2-3; 9 bases are a match to TRBD2. The germline gives CDR1 SNHLY, CDR2 FYNNEI. The CDR3 has 17 residues. V dropped 8 bases and J dropped 0; count of bases not matched to a gene: 12. CDR3 nucleotides: TGTGCCAGCGGAAGAGCGGGAGCGGGGGGTAGCACAGATACGCAGTATTTT. This codes for CASGRAGAGGSTDTQYF.

This clone came up a few times. The gene calls are TRBV7-2 and TRBJ2-7; 7 bases align to TRBD2. The CDR3 extends over 16 amino acids. J gave up 0 bases and V 1 base, and 6 bases lay outside the gene matches. Germline-derived CDR1 and CDR2 are SGHTA and FQGNSA. The CDR3 bases are TGTGCCAGCAGCTTAGTAGCGGGCTCGAGCTCCTACGAGCAGTACTTC. Protein product: CASSLVAGSSSYEQYF.

The chain joins TRBV7-3 to TRBJ2-7, with unresolved D. This CDR3 has 13 residues. CDR1 and CDR2 from the germline V gene are SGHTA and FQGTGA. V shed 5 bases and J shed 0 bases, with 8 bases lying between them. CDR3 sequence: CASSRGDSYEQYF. The CDR3 DNA reads as TGTGCCAGCAGCCGCGGCGACTCCTACGAGCAGTACTTC.